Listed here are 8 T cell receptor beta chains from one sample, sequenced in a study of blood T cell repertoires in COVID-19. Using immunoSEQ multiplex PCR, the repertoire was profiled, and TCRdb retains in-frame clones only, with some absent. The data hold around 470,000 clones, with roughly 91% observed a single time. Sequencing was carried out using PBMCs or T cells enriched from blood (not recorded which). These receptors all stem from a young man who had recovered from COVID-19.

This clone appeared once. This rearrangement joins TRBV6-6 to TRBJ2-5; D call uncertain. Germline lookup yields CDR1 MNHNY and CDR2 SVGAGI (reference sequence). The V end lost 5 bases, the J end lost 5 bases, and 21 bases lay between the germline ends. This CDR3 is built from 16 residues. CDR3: CASSRPAPHSWETQYF. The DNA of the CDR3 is TGTGCCAGCAGTCGACCGGCCCCTCACAGCTGGGAGACCCAGTACTTC.

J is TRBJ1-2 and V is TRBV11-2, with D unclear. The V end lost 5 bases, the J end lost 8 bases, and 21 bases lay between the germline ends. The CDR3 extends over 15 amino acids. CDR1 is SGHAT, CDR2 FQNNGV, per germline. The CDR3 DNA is TGTGCCAGCAGCCACCGTAGGCAGGCGGACTTCGGCTACACCTTC. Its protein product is CASSHRRQADFGYTF.

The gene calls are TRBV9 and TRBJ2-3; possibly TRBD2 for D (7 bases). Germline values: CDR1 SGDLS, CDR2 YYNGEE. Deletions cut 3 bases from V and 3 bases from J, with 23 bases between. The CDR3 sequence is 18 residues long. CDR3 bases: TGTGCCAGCAGCGCCCAGAGAGGGGGGGAGCTGATGACAGATACGCAGTATTTT. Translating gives CASSAQRGGELMTDTQYF.

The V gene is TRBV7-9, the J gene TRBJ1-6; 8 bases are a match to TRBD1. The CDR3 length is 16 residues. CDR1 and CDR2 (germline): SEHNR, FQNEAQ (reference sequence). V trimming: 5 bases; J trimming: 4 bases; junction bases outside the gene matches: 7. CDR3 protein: CASSPSRGLYNSPLHF. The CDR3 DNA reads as TGTGCCAGCAGCCCCTCCAGGGGGCTGTATAATTCACCCCTCCACTTT.

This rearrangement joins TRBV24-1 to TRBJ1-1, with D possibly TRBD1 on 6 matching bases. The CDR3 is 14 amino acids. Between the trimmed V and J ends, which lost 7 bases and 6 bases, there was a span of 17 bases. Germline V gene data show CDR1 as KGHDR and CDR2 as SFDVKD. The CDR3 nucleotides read TGTGCCACCAGATTACCCAGGGGCTCCCCTGAAGCTTTCTTT. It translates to CATRLPRGSPEAFF.

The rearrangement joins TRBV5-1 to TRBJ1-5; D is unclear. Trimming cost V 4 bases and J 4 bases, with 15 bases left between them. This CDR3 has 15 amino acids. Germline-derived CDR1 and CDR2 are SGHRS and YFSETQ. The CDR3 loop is CASSPGPEGNQPQHF. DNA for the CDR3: TGCGCCAGCAGCCCCGGTCCCGAGGGAAATCAGCCCCAGCATTTT. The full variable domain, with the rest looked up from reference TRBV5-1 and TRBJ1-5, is KAGVTQTPRYLIKTRGQQVTLSCSPISGHRSVSWYQQTPGQGLQFLFEYFSETQRNKGNFPGRFSGRQFSNSRSEMNVSTLELGDSALYLCASSPGPEGNQPQHFGDGTRLSIL.

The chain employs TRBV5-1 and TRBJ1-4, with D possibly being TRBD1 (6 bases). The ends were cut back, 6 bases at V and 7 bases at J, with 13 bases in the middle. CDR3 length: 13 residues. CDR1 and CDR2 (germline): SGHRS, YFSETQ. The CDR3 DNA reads TGCGCCAGCACCCGGGGGGGCGGTGAAAAACTGTTTTTT. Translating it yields CASTRGGGEKLFF.

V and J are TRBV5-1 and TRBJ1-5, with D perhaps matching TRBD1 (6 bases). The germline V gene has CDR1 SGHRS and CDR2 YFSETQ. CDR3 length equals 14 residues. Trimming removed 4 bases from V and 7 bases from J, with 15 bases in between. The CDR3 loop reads CASSLRGGDQPQHF. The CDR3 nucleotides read TGCGCCAGCAGCCTCCGAGGGGGTGACCAGCCCCAGCATTTT.